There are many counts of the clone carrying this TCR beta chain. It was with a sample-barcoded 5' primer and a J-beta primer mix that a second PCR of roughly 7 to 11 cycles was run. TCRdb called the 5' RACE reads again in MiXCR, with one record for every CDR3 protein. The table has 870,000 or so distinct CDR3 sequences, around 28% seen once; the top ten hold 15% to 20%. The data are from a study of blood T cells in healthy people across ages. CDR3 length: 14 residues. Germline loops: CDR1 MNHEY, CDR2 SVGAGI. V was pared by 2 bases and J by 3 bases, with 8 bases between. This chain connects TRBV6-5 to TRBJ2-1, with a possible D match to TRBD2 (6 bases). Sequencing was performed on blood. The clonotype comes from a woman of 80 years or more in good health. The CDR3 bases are TGTGCCAGCAGTTACCGGGACTTCTACAATGAGCAGTTCTTC. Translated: CASSYRDFYNEQFF.